One sample yielded the 9 T cell receptor beta chains listed below, sequenced in a study of blood T cell repertoires in COVID-19. Only in-frame clones appear in the TCRdb table, and some are missing; sequencing was by immunoSEQ multiplex PCR. The sample holds over 200,000 clones; more than 80% are singletons and the top ten take approximately 2.5%. The specimen was peripheral blood. These receptors were taken from a man aged 25-45 years with COVID-19, enrolled during active disease.

CDR3 nucleotide sequence: TGTGCCAGCAGCCCACAGGGCTCCACTGAAGCTTTCTTT. Translation gives CASSPQGSTEAFF. This chain connects TRBV2 to TRBJ1-1, with D possibly TRBD1 on 6 matching bases. Germline assignment: CDR1 SNHLY and CDR2 FYNNEI. This CDR3 comprises 13 residues. V lost 6 bases, J lost 4 bases, and 12 bases lay in between.

Worth noting for this clone: The sample has other DNA sequences that encode this CDR3 too. The chain is built from TRBV7-3 and TRBJ2-3, with 7 bases aligning to TRBD1. V shed 4 bases and J 1 base; nucleotides not matched to a gene: 2. The length of the CDR3 is 14 residues. Germline V lookup: CDR1 SGHTA, CDR2 FQGTGA. CDR3 sequence (DNA): TGTGCCAGCAGCTCCGGACAGGGCACAGATACGCAGTATTTT. This codes for CASSSGQGTDTQYF.

V is TRBV10-3 and J is TRBJ1-2, with a possible D match to TRBD1 (6 bases). Germline values: CDR1 ENHRY, CDR2 SYGVKD. V gave up 10 bases and J gave up 3 bases, with 12 bases separating them. CDR3 length equals 12 residues. The CDR3 DNA reads TGTGCCACCACACAGGGAGACTATGGCTACACCTTC. Translated, it gives CATTQGDYGYTF.

DNA of the CDR3: TGTGCCAGCAGCCTATTCGACGGGGGTACTGGAAACACCATATATTTT. Amino acid sequence: CASSLFDGGTGNTIYF. This rearrangement joins TRBV11-2 to TRBJ1-3; D might be TRBD1 (5 bases). V lost 5 bases and J lost 2, with 16 bases in between. Germline V lookup: CDR1 SGHAT, CDR2 FQNNGV. The CDR3 is 16 amino acids.

CDR3 DNA: TGTGCCACCAGTGATTTGTACAGGGGTGGAGAGACCCAGTACTTC. This translates into CATSDLYRGGETQYF. The J gene is TRBJ2-5, the V gene TRBV24-1; 7 nucleotides match TRBD1. The CDR3 has 15 amino acids. V dropped 0 bases and J dropped 4; count of bases not matched to a gene: 4. Germline loops: CDR1 KGHDR, CDR2 SFDVKD.

The gene calls are TRBV28 and TRBJ2-1; 8 positions match TRBD2. CDR3 length equals 13 residues. Germline CDR1 MDHEN, CDR2 SYDVKM. The V and J ends lost 7 bases and 14 bases, in that order; junction bases with no gene match: 13. Here the CDR3 reads CASTGGPLQFKFF. The CDR3 region has the DNA TGTGCCAGCACGGGGGGGCCCCTACAATTTAAGTTCTTC.

This chain uses TRBV28 with TRBJ1-1; possibly TRBD1 for D (6 bases). This CDR3 contains 21 residues. Trimming removed 6 bases at V and 1 base at J, with 33 bases between. The germline gives CDR1 MDHEN, CDR2 SYDVKM. This chain's CDR3 is CASSLLRGGIPGQLSNTEAFF. The CDR3 nucleotides read TGTGCCAGCAGCCTCCTGAGGGGCGGTATACCGGGACAACTATCGAACACTGAAGCTTTCTTT.

V is TRBV27 and J is TRBJ2-3, with D possibly matching TRBD1 (6 bases). The CDR3 is 14 amino acids. V was cut by 3 bases and J by 5 bases, with 12 bases left in between. Germline lookup yields CDR1 MNHEY and CDR2 SMNVEV (reference sequence). CDR3 loop: CASSLRGWVDTQYF. The CDR3 DNA reads TGTGCCAGCAGTTTGAGGGGGTGGGTAGATACGCAGTATTTT.

This clone was observed a few times. V gene TRBV28 combines with J gene TRBJ2-1; the match to TRBD2 covers 7 bases. V shed 8 bases, J shed 1 base, and the junction held 5 bases outside the gene matches. CDR3 length equals 14 residues. Germline V lookup: CDR1 MDHEN, CDR2 SYDVKM. CDR3 amino acids: CASGGGRSYNEQFF. The DNA of the CDR3 is TGTGCCAGCGGGGGGGGGAGATCCTACAATGAGCAGTTCTTC. The full variable domain, its missing parts supplied by reference TRBV28 and TRBJ2-1, is DVKVTQSSRYLVKRTGEKVFLECVQDMDHENMFWYRQDPGLGLRLIYFSYDVKMKEKGDIPEGYSVSREKKERFSLILESASTNQTSMYLCASGGGRSYNEQFFGPGTRLTVL.